This is a list of T cell receptor beta chains from one sample in a study of regulatory T cells in long-lasting Graves disease. MiXCR, applied by TCRdb to the multiplex PCR reads, yields one record per CDR3 protein. In the table there are hundreds of thousands of distinct CDR3 sequences, around 13% of which are singletons. The same sample was also studied in work on T cells in Graves' hyperthyroidism and ophthalmopathy.

This specimen was peripheral blood mononuclear cells (PBMCs), taken at new diagnosis, from a patient treated with antithyroid drugs. The source of these receptors is a woman between 25 and 40 years old with Graves disease. Both conserved end residues are part of each CDR3. Fields, in order: clone size, V gene, J gene, D gene, CDR3 DNA, CDR3 protein. A D gene is named only where the DNA matches it firmly. Clone size is given for some rows only: seen once, a few or many times, or a class if the clone is expanded.

clone size: many
V gene: TRBV29-1
J gene: TRBJ1-3
D gene: TRBD1
CDR3 DNA: TGCAGCGTCACCTTGACAGGGACGAGAGGAAACACCATATATTTT
CDR3 protein: CSVTLTGTRGNTIYF

clone size: .
V gene: TRBV29-1
J gene: TRBJ1-3
D gene: .
CDR3 DNA: TGCAGCGTTGAAGACTTGGCGTGGCCCAACACCATATATTTT
CDR3 protein: CSVEDLAWPNTIYF

clone size: many
V gene: TRBV30
J gene: TRBJ2-7
D gene: TRBD1
CDR3 DNA: TGTGCCTGGAGCGATTGGACAGGGGGCTACGAGCAGTACTTC
CDR3 protein: CAWSDWTGGYEQYF

clone size: many
V gene: TRBV30
J gene: TRBJ2-7
D gene: .
CDR3 DNA: TGTGCCTGGACTCCCCGCGGTGCCCGACGCTACGAGCAGTACTTC
CDR3 protein: CAWTPRGARRYEQYF

clone size: many
V gene: TRBV2
J gene: TRBJ1-2
D gene: .
CDR3 DNA: TGTGCCAGCAGCCACCTGCGGGGGGCAAACTATGGCTACACCTTC
CDR3 protein: CASSHLRGANYGYTF

clone size: many
V gene: TRBV19
J gene: TRBJ1-5
D gene: TRBD1
CDR3 DNA: TGTGCCAGTAGTCCTCGGGACAGGGGGCCTCAGCCCCAGCATTTT
CDR3 protein: CASSPRDRGPQPQHF

clone size: .
V gene: TRBV10-2
J gene: TRBJ2-7
D gene: TRBD1
CDR3 DNA: TGCGCCAGCAGAGATCTGGACAGGGTTACGGACGAGCAGTACTTC
CDR3 protein: CASRDLDRVTDEQYF

clone size: .
V gene: TRBV19
J gene: TRBJ1-4
D gene: TRBD1
CDR3 DNA: TGTGCCAGTAGTGACATCGGGACAGGGGGCGATGAAAAACTGTTTTTT
CDR3 protein: CASSDIGTGGDEKLFF

clone size: many
V gene: TRBV29-1
J gene: TRBJ2-5
D gene: TRBD2
CDR3 DNA: TGCAGCGTTGGAGGAGCGGGAGTCCCCAAAGAGACCCAGTACTTC
CDR3 protein: CSVGGAGVPKETQYF

clone size: many
V gene: TRBV5-4
J gene: TRBJ2-3
D gene: .
CDR3 DNA: TGTGCCAGCAGCTTGGTTGGAGTGGAACATGCAGATACGCAGTATTTT
CDR3 protein: CASSLVGVEHADTQYF

clone size: many
V gene: TRBV27
J gene: TRBJ2-7
D gene: .
CDR3 DNA: TGTGCCAGCAGTTCCGCGGGAAGCTCCTACGAGCAGTACTTC
CDR3 protein: CASSSAGSSYEQYF

clone size: many
V gene: TRBV20-1
J gene: TRBJ2-1
D gene: TRBD2
CDR3 DNA: TGCAGTGCTCCTCGAAGGGCGGGAGTTCTCAATGAGCAGTTCTTC
CDR3 protein: CSAPRRAGVLNEQFF

clone size: many
V gene: TRBV5-1
J gene: TRBJ2-1
D gene: TRBD2
CDR3 DNA: TGCGCCAGCAGACGGACTAGCGGGCAAAATGAGCAGTTCTTC
CDR3 protein: CASRRTSGQNEQFF

clone size: few
V gene: TRBV5-6
J gene: TRBJ2-5
D gene: .
CDR3 DNA: TGTGCCAGCAGCTTATTGATACGGGAAGAGACCCAGTACTTC
CDR3 protein: CASSLLIREETQYF

clone size: many
V gene: TRBV11-2
J gene: TRBJ2-5
D gene: .
CDR3 DNA: TGTGCCAGCAGCTTACCTAGCGTTGAGACCCAGTACTTC
CDR3 protein: CASSLPSVETQYF

clone size: many
V gene: TRBV7-3
J gene: TRBJ2-2
D gene: .
CDR3 DNA: TGTGCCAGCAGCTCCTTAAACACCGGGGAGCTGTTTTTT
CDR3 protein: CASSSLNTGELFF

clone size: few
V gene: TRBV7-2
J gene: TRBJ1-1
D gene: .
CDR3 DNA: TGTGCCAGCAGCTTAGGGCCAAAAAGAGCTTTCTTT
CDR3 protein: CASSLGPKRAFF

clone size: .
V gene: TRBV19
J gene: TRBJ2-3
D gene: .
CDR3 DNA: TGTGCCAGTAGTATAGTTCCCTACACAGATACGCAGTATTTT
CDR3 protein: CASSIVPYTDTQYF

clone size: many
V gene: TRBV11-2
J gene: TRBJ2-7
D gene: TRBD2
CDR3 DNA: TGTGCCAGCACGCCGGGGGATCAGCGGGACCACGAGCAGTACTTC
CDR3 protein: CASTPGDQRDHEQYF

clone size: many
V gene: TRBV24-1
J gene: TRBJ1-1
D gene: TRBD1
CDR3 DNA: TGTGCCACCAGTGTGACAGGGGCAACTGAAGCTTTCTTT
CDR3 protein: CATSVTGATEAFF

clone size: many
V gene: TRBV24-1
J gene: TRBJ2-5
D gene: .
CDR3 DNA: TGTGCCACCAGTGATTTGACGGGGGTGGAGACCCAGTACTTC
CDR3 protein: CATSDLTGVETQYF

clone size: many
V gene: TRBV12-3/TRBV12-4
J gene: TRBJ1-2
D gene: .
CDR3 DNA: TGTGCCAGCGCCGAGACCACGGGGATCTATGGCTACACCTTC
CDR3 protein: CASAETTGIYGYTF

clone size: many
V gene: TRBV2
J gene: TRBJ2-7
D gene: .
CDR3 DNA: TGTGCCAGCAGGAGGGACGGAGACTACGAGCAGTACTTC
CDR3 protein: CASRRDGDYEQYF

clone size: many
V gene: TRBV7-3
J gene: TRBJ1-6
D gene: .
CDR3 DNA: TGTGCCAGCAGCTTAAGAGCTAATTCACCCCTCCACTTT
CDR3 protein: CASSLRANSPLHF

clone size: many
V gene: TRBV7-3
J gene: TRBJ1-1
D gene: .
CDR3 DNA: TGTGCCAGCAGCTTAACGGGCCCGCTGAACACTGAAGCTTTCTTT
CDR3 protein: CASSLTGPLNTEAFF

clone size: .
V gene: TRBV13
J gene: TRBJ2-2
D gene: .
CDR3 DNA: TGTGCCAGCAGGGCAGCCCCGACTTCCCCCGGGGAGCTGTTTTTT
CDR3 protein: CASRAAPTSPGELFF

clone size: many
V gene: TRBV2
J gene: TRBJ2-1
D gene: .
CDR3 DNA: TGTGCCAGCGTAAGAGAGCGCATAAATGAGCAGTTCTTC
CDR3 protein: CASVRERINEQFF

clone size: many
V gene: TRBV28
J gene: TRBJ2-1
D gene: .
CDR3 DNA: TGTGCCAGCGCCCTTAGGGGTCACAATGAGCAGTTCTTC
CDR3 protein: CASALRGHNEQFF

clone size: few
V gene: TRBV10-3
J gene: TRBJ2-5
D gene: TRBD1
CDR3 DNA: TGTGCCACAGGACGTTCCGGGACAGCGAGCAAAGAGACCCAGTACTTC
CDR3 protein: CATGRSGTASKETQYF

clone size: .
V gene: TRBV5-1
J gene: TRBJ2-7
D gene: TRBD2
CDR3 DNA: TGCGCCAGCAGCTTGGGACTAGCGGGAGGGATTTCCCCCTACGAGCAGTACTTC
CDR3 protein: CASSLGLAGGISPYEQYF

clone size: many
V gene: TRBV2
J gene: TRBJ1-3
D gene: .
CDR3 DNA: TGTGCCAGCAGTGAATCCCCCACTGGAAACACCATATATTTT
CDR3 protein: CASSESPTGNTIYF

clone size: few
V gene: TRBV3-1
J gene: TRBJ1-2
D gene: TRBD1
CDR3 DNA: TGTGCCAGCAGCCGTCCAGGGGGTTGGTATGGCTACACCTTC
CDR3 protein: CASSRPGGWYGYTF

clone size: many
V gene: TRBV28
J gene: TRBJ1-5
D gene: .
CDR3 DNA: TGTGCCAGCCTAAAACCAACAGGGAACAGCAATCAGCCCCAGCATTTT
CDR3 protein: CASLKPTGNSNQPQHF

clone size: many
V gene: TRBV19
J gene: TRBJ2-7
D gene: .
CDR3 DNA: TGTGCCAGTAGTGCAGTCCGGGACGGCCGCTACGAGCAGTACTTC
CDR3 protein: CASSAVRDGRYEQYF

clone size: many
V gene: TRBV24-1
J gene: TRBJ2-1
D gene: .
CDR3 DNA: TGTGCCACCAGTGATGCAGCACGAAGCTCCTACAATGAGCAGTTCTTC
CDR3 protein: CATSDAARSSYNEQFF

clone size: many
V gene: TRBV20-1
J gene: TRBJ2-1
D gene: .
CDR3 DNA: TGCAGTGCGCCCGGATTCTTGGGCTCCTACAATGAGCAGTTCTTC
CDR3 protein: CSAPGFLGSYNEQFF